The entry below describes one TCR beta chain. Its antigen is as yet unknown. A much larger clone lies one base from this, so it may be a read error. This entry is derived from a study of T cells in Graves' hyperthyroidism and ophthalmopathy. TCR beta CDR3 sequences were amplified from RNA transcripts. HTBI primers were employed in a first-round RT-PCR of the TCR CDR3. TCRdb called the multiplex PCR reads again in MiXCR, with one record for every CDR3 protein. Of tens of thousands of distinct CDR3 sequences in the sample, 53% were seen once. Uncontrolled infection, other autoimmune disease, pregnancy or lactation led to exclusion. Study-wide findings and caveats: Blood also showed most of the thyroid clonotypes that were expanded above 0.001.

The V end was cut by 2 bases, the J end by 8 bases, with 15 bases between. The CDR3 spans 14 residues. The germline V gene has CDR1 GTSNPN and CDR2 SVGIG (reference sequence). Sequencing was performed on blood. The chain links TRBV30 to TRBJ1-4; weak D call: TRBD1 (5 bases). The receptor was derived from a woman aged 60-70 years with Graves' ophthalmopathy. The CDR3 region is CAWSMGRVEEKLFF. DNA of the CDR3: TGTGCCTGGAGTATGGGCAGGGTCGAGGAAAAACTGTTTTTT.